The clone carrying this T cell receptor (beta chain) was recorded many times. Trimming stripped 1 base from V and 0 bases from J, with 12 bases between. Germline CDR1 reads SGHVS; CDR2 reads FQNEAQ. CDR3 length equals 17 residues. The sample comes from a study of immune heterogeneity within non-small cell lung tumors. Samples each supplied around 580 ng of bulk tumor genomic DNA as template. Several biopsies were collected from each primary tumor during surgery. They were spaced as far apart as possible within the tumor mass. Undergoing curative surgery were patients whose non-small cell lung cancer was untreated and newly diagnosed. TCR beta CDR3 amplification used multiplex PCR with 32 V and 13 J primers. TCRdb reprocessed the multiplex PCR reads with MiXCR, giving one entry per CDR3 protein. Of about 13,000 distinct CDR3 sequences listed, around 23% are singletons.

The origin of this receptor is a man aged 50 or older with non-small cell lung cancer. The sample comprised lung tumor tissue. The chain recombines TRBV7-8 with TRBJ1-4; D is uncertain. The CDR3 bases are TGTGCCAGCAGCTTAGAATATCGGGCAGCAACTAATGAAAAACTGTTTTTT. Amino acid sequence: CASSLEYRAATNEKLFF.